These 14 T cell receptor beta chains came from one sample sequenced in a study of PD-1 blockade in classical Hodgkin lymphoma. Assay: immunoSEQ multiplex PCR; the TCRdb copy retains only in-frame clones and omits some. Among 90,000 or so clones, 85% to 95% were seen once, and the ten largest hold over 2%. All patients experienced relapse after autologous stem cell transplantation, and brentuximab vedotin exposure was variable. The sample here was peripheral blood mononuclear cells (PBMCs), taken before the second cycle of nivolumab. The source of these receptors is a human donor with classical Hodgkin lymphoma.

V is TRBV5-5 and J is TRBJ2-1; weak D call: TRBD2 (5 bases). V lost 0 bases to trimming and J lost 5 bases, with 9 bases between them. The germline CDR1 and CDR2 sequences are SGHKS and YYEKEE (reference sequence). This CDR3 has 14 residues. As DNA, the CDR3 is TGTGCCAGCAGCTTGGACCCGGGAAACAATGAGCAGTTCTTC. Translation: CASSLDPGNNEQFF.

A remark on this clone: At one end the junction does not follow the germline gene, possibly because of a read error. The V and J genes are TRBV5-1 and TRBJ2-7; 7 bases map to TRBD1. Germline CDR1 reads SGHRS; CDR2 reads YFSETQ. The CDR3 consists of 13 residues. The CDR3 DNA reads as TGTGCCAGCAGCTTGGCCGAGACAGGGATGCAGTACTTC. Translated, it gives CASSLAETGMQYF.

The V and J genes are TRBV5-6 and TRBJ2-7; D may be TRBD1 (5 bases). V was trimmed by 2 bases and J by 2 bases, leaving 8 bases between them. Germline CDR1 is SGHDT and CDR2 is YYEEEE. The CDR3 is 13 amino acids. The CDR3 loop is CASSLVGPYEQYF. The CDR3 DNA reads TGTGCCAGCAGCTTAGTGGGGCCCTACGAGCAGTACTTC.

The J gene is TRBJ2-1, the V gene TRBV7-9, with 8 nucleotides matching TRBD2. J lost 11 bases, V lost 1 base, and 10 bases had no gene match. The CDR3 runs 15 residues. Germline lookup yields CDR1 SEHNR and CDR2 FQNEAQ (reference sequence). CDR3 loop: CASSLVMTSDGKQFF. CDR3 in DNA: TGTGCCAGCAGCTTAGTCATGACTAGCGACGGAAAGCAGTTCTTC.

This chain joins TRBV18 and TRBJ1-4, with TRBD1 identical over 7 bases. The germline V gene has CDR1 KGHSH and CDR2 LQKENI. Trimming cost V 2 bases and J 4 bases; bases outside gene matches: 1. The CDR3 consists of 14 residues. DNA of the CDR3: TGTGCCAGCTCACCAGGGACAGTTAATGAAAAACTGTTTTTT. Amino acids: CASSPGTVNEKLFF. Full variable domain (remainder filled in from reference TRBV18 and TRBJ1-4): NAGVMQNPRHLVRRRGQEARLRCSPMKGHSHVYWYRQLPEEGLKFMVYLQKENIIDESGMPKERFSAEFPKEGPSILRIQQVVRGDSAAYFCASSPGTVNEKLFFGSGTQLSVL.

The J gene is TRBJ2-1, the V gene TRBV5-4; perhaps TRBD2 as D (6 bases). The V and J ends lost 5 bases and 9 bases respectively, with 21 bases between them. The germline V gene encodes CDR1 SGHNT and CDR2 YYREEE (reference sequence). This CDR3 region has 15 residues. The CDR3 DNA reads TGTGCCAGCAGTTCTACCCGGGAGATCCCGTCTGAGCAGTTCTTC. Translating gives CASSSTREIPSEQFF. The variable domain in full, with the rest retrieved from reference TRBV5-4 and TRBJ2-1, is ETGVTQSPTHLIKTRGQQVTLRCSSQSGHNTVSWYQQALGQGPQFIFQYYREEENGRGNFPPRFSGLQFPNYSSELNVNALELDDSALYLCASSSTREIPSEQFFGPGTRLTVL.

The chain has TRBV6-4 and TRBJ2-1; the D call may be TRBD1 or TRBD2 (5 bases each). The V and J ends lost 3 bases and 7 bases respectively, with 10 bases between them. The CDR3 is made up of 13 amino acids. Germline values: CDR1 MRHNA, CDR2 SNTAGT. CDR3 sequence (DNA): TGTGCCAGCAGTGAGAGGGGCGGAAATGAGCAGTTCTTC. This codes for CASSERGGNEQFF.

This chain uses TRBV30 with TRBJ1-5; possible D gene TRBD1, 5 bases. Trimming left V 7 bases short and J 0 bases short, with 10 bases between. The germline V gene encodes CDR1 GTSNPN and CDR2 SVGIG (reference sequence). The CDR3 consists of 13 residues. The CDR3 sequence: CALRQNSNQPQHF. In nucleotides, the CDR3 is TGTGCCTTGAGACAGAATAGCAATCAGCCCCAGCATTTT.

This clone was recorded only once. This chain uses TRBV2 with TRBJ2-5; TRBD1 matches 9 bases. The junction had 6 bases not matched to a gene; V was cut back by 3 bases and J by 4 bases. Per germline, CDR1 SNHLY and CDR2 FYNNEI. This CDR3 region has 15 residues. The chain's CDR3 is CASSDKDRGAETQYF. For the CDR3, the DNA is TGTGCCAGCAGTGATAAGGACAGGGGAGCAGAGACCCAGTACTTC. Full variable domain (remainder filled in from reference TRBV2 and TRBJ2-5): EPEVTQTPSHQVTQMGQEVILRCVPISNHLYFYWYRQILGQKVEFLVSFYNNEISEKSEIFDDQFSVERPDGSNFTLKIRSTKLEDSAMYFCASSDKDRGAETQYFGPGTRLLVL.

This clone has only one observation. The genes are TRBV5-1 and TRBJ1-3; D unresolved. The CDR3 runs 15 residues. Germline V gene data show CDR1 as SGHRS and CDR2 as YFSETQ. The V gene lost 2 bases and the J gene lost 0 bases, with 9 bases spanning the gap. The CDR3 DNA is TGCGCCAGCAGCTTCGTTGAGATCTCTGGAAACACCATATATTTT. Its protein product is CASSFVEISGNTIYF.

The chain couples TRBV11-2 to TRBJ2-2; 11 bases are shared with TRBD2. Looked up from germline, CDR1 is SGHAT and CDR2 is FQNNGV. The CDR3 runs 16 residues. The trim removed 5 bases at V and 7 bases at J, leaving 9 bases unmatched. The chain's CDR3 is CASSQQLAGVIGELFF. The DNA of the CDR3 is TGTGCCAGCAGCCAACAACTAGCGGGAGTGATCGGGGAGCTGTTTTTT.

V gene TRBV27 combines with J gene TRBJ2-4, with D perhaps matching TRBD2 (6 bases). The CDR3 is 13 residues long. Looked up from germline, CDR1 is MNHEY and CDR2 is SMNVEV (reference sequence). Deletions cut 5 bases from V and 15 bases from J, with 20 bases between. In DNA, the CDR3 is TGTGCCAGCAGTGTAAATCCCGGGGGTTTGGCGTACTTC. Protein product: CASSVNPGGLAYF.

The V gene is TRBV18, the J gene TRBJ1-2; D is ambiguous. CDR1 KGHSH and CDR2 LQKENI come from the germline V gene. The CDR3 is made up of 14 amino acids. Trimming pared 0 bases from V and 4 bases from J, leaving 9 bases between. The CDR3 protein is CASSPPQDIYGYTF. As DNA, the CDR3 is TGTGCCAGCTCACCACCTCAGGATATCTATGGCTACACCTTC.

The chain couples TRBV5-4 to TRBJ2-7, with a weak D call TRBD1 (6 bases). Germline V CDR1 and CDR2: SGHNT, YYREEE (reference sequence). Trimming pared 4 bases from V and 4 bases from J, leaving 18 bases between. The CDR3 has 15 residues. CDR3 sequence reads: CASSLGWQGNYEQYF. The CDR3, as DNA: TGTGCCAGCAGCCTGGGGTGGCAGGGGAATTACGAGCAGTACTTC.